This section outlines one T cell receptor beta chain sequence together with its context. Per the authors' pipeline: Estimates of nucleated cell counts were drawn from the amplification of reference gene primers. Using immunoSEQ multiplex PCR, the repertoire was profiled, and TCRdb retains in-frame clones only, with some absent. For V, J and clone size, that table is used; D and trimming come from the DNA. This table has more than 65,000 clones, 65% to 85% appearing once. In germline, CDR1 is SGHDT, CDR2 YYEEEE. With 0 bases removed from V and 5 bases from J, the gap between germline ends came to 7 bases. The CDR3 is 13 amino acids. These data are taken from a study of blood T cell repertoires in COVID-19. Study-level information: COVID-19 samples collected from the United States, Italy and Spain covered acute and convalescent phases. The cDNA or gDNA used as material had been derived from T cells, B-cell-depleted T cells, or PBMCs.

Sequences were obtained from peripheral blood. The V gene is TRBV5-6, the J gene TRBJ2-3, with D uncertain. The sequence was obtained from a man aged 55-75 years with active or convalescent COVID-19. Here the CDR3 reads CASSLATLDTQYF. CDR3 DNA: TGTGCCAGCAGCTTGGCTACGTTAGATACGCAGTATTTT.